These 5 T cell receptor beta chains were sequenced from one sample in a study of shared clonotypes between healthy human individuals. Method: immunoSEQ multiplex PCR; TCRdb's copy keeps in-frame clones and lacks some. This sample has about 2.3 million clones; just over 90% occur once, and the top ten carry around 0.4%. Source material: naive CD4+ T cells from PBMCs. As for subset: CD45RA+ positively selected. The receptors were gathered from a man between 18 and 35 years old in good health. Some clones in this sample may be carry-over from other donors' samples.

A word on this clone: A junction boundary mismatches the germline segment, possibly from a read error. At the DNA level, this CDR3 is encoded by other sequences in the same sample as well. The CDR3 is CASLGSGSYEQYF. The CDR3 DNA reads as TGTGCCAGCCTCGGCTCGGGGTCCTACGAACAGTACTTC. The chain combines TRBV6-9 with TRBJ2-7; a possible D gene is TRBD2 (5 bases). The CDR3 runs 13 residues. Germline lookup yields CDR1 MNHGY and CDR2 SVAAGI.

This clone was seen more than once but under ten times. This chain uses TRBV30 with TRBJ1-2; D is uncertain. CDR1 and CDR2 from the germline V gene are GTSNPN and SVGIG (reference sequence). V lost 2 bases and J 4 bases, leaving 11 bases between the germline ends. The CDR3 contains 13 residues. This CDR3 is CAWSLLAGYGYTF. CDR3 nucleotides: TGTGCCTGGAGTTTACTAGCTGGCTATGGCTACACCTTC.

V usage is TRBV9 and J usage is TRBJ2-3; 12 nucleotides agree with TRBD2. This CDR3 is built from 16 residues. Germline assignment: CDR1 SGDLS and CDR2 YYNGEE. The junction had 6 bases not matched to a gene; V was cut back by 3 bases and J by 4 bases. The CDR3 nucleotides read TGTGCCAGCAGCGCAGAACTAGCGGGAGGCCCAGATACGCAGTATTTT. This sequence encodes CASSAELAGGPDTQYF.

In the case of this clone: The germline gene is not matched at one end of the junction; a read error may be the cause. The chain uses TRBV7-2 and TRBJ1-2; TRBD1 aligns across 7 bases. The CDR3 runs to 10 residues. The germline gives CDR1 SGHTA, CDR2 FQGNSA. For the CDR3, the DNA is TGCCAGGGGGGGCCTTATGGCTACACCTTC. Encoded protein: CQGGPYGYTF.

Points on this clone: Other nucleotide sequences from this sample produce the same CDR3. The chain is built from TRBV28 and TRBJ1-1, with 9 bases lining up with TRBD1. J lost 1 base, V lost 5 bases, and 5 bases had no gene match. This CDR3 has 15 amino acids. Germline CDR1 reads MDHEN; CDR2 reads SYDVKM. CDR3: CASSPRTGENTEAFF. The CDR3 nucleotides read TGTGCCAGCAGTCCGCGGACAGGGGAGAACACTGAAGCTTTCTTT.